The 25 T cell receptor beta chains below all came from one sample that was sequenced in a study of CD8 T cell repertoires and HIV-1 epitope variants. The repertoire was sequenced with immunoSEQ multiplex PCR; TCRdb's copy has only in-frame clones and lacks some. The sample lists several thousand clones; about 70% were seen once. These receptors lack a known antigen. Sequencing was done on a sample of cultured CD8+ T cells derived from PBMCs. The receptors here all came from a male donor with HIV.

The rearrangement links TRBV2 to TRBJ1-2; possible D gene TRBD1, 5 bases. Trimming stripped 11 bases from V and 3 bases from J, with 16 bases between. Germline V gives CDR1 SNHLY, CDR2 FYNNEI. The CDR3 is 13 amino acids. The DNA for the CDR3 is TGTGCCCCGAGGGCAGGGCTTGACTATGGCTACACCTTC. Amino acids: CAPRAGLDYGYTF.

This clone was observed a few times. This rearrangement joins TRBV9 to TRBJ2-1, with 14 nucleotides matching TRBD2. This CDR3 comprises 17 residues. J gave up 4 bases and V 0 bases, and 3 bases lay outside the gene matches. The germline V gene has CDR1 SGDLS and CDR2 YYNGEE. CDR3 coding DNA: TGTGCCAGCAGCGTAGAGGGACTAGCGGGGGAATACAATGAGCAGTTCTTC. The encoded protein is CASSVEGLAGEYNEQFF.

This sequence joins TRBV9 and TRBJ1-1, with TRBD1 identical over 8 bases. The CDR3 sequence is 16 residues long. CDR1 SGDLS and CDR2 YYNGEE come from the germline V gene. V trimming: 0 bases; J trimming: 2 bases; junction bases outside the gene matches: 6. DNA of the CDR3: TGTGCCAGCAGCGTAGGGGCAGGGGGCCTCAACACTGAAGCTTTCTTT. Amino acids: CASSVGAGGLNTEAFF.

This chain links TRBV5-5 with TRBJ1-4; 8 bases line up with TRBD1. The CDR3 totals 15 residues. CDR1 SGHKS and CDR2 YYEKEE come from the germline V gene (reference sequence). V trimming: 4 bases; J trimming: 3 bases; junction bases outside the gene matches: 5. The DNA for the CDR3 is TGTGCCAGCAGCCCGGACAGGGTACCTAATGAAAAACTGTTTTTT. This translates into CASSPDRVPNEKLFF.

As regards this clone: Distinct nucleotide sequences in the sample also encode this CDR3. CDR3 amino acids: CASSVGGRGAETQYF. In DNA form, the CDR3 reads TGTGCCAGCAGCGTAGGGGGGCGGGGGGCGGAGACCCAGTACTTC. The chain uses TRBV9 and TRBJ2-5, with TRBD2 identical over 8 bases. The CDR3 spans 15 residues. Per germline, CDR1 SGDLS and CDR2 YYNGEE. V lost 0 bases and J lost 5; bases outside the gene matches: 6.

The chain couples TRBV28 to TRBJ2-1, with 8 bases that match TRBD2. Germline values: CDR1 MDHEN, CDR2 SYDVKM. The CDR3 covers 15 residues. Germline trimming cut 2 bases from V and 4 bases from J; bases unmatched to any gene: 4. The CDR3 nucleotides are TGTGCCAGCAGTTTAGGCGGGAGGAATTACAATGAGCAGTTCTTC. Encoded protein: CASSLGGRNYNEQFF. The full variable domain, completed using reference TRBV28 and TRBJ2-1, is DVKVTQSSRYLVKRTGEKVFLECVQDMDHENMFWYRQDPGLGLRLIYFSYDVKMKEKGDIPEGYSVSREKKERFSLILESASTNQTSMYLCASSLGGRNYNEQFFGPGTRLTVL.

The chain recombines TRBV29-1 with TRBJ2-5; D is ambiguous. The CDR3 sequence is 10 residues long. Germline V gene data show CDR1 as SQVTM and CDR2 as ANQGSEA. With 6 bases removed from V and 4 bases from J, the gap between germline ends came to 6 bases. CDR3 in amino acids: CSVVAETQYF. Here the CDR3 DNA reads TGCAGCGTCGTCGCAGAGACCCAGTACTTC.

The chain combines TRBV9 with TRBJ1-5; D unclear. Germline V gene lookup returns CDR1 SGDLS and CDR2 YYNGEE. With 0 bases removed from V and 5 bases from J, the gap between germline ends came to 6 bases. The CDR3 contains 13 residues. The CDR3 protein is CASSVEGDQPQHF. Written as DNA, the CDR3 is TGTGCCAGCAGCGTAGAGGGAGATCAGCCCCAGCATTTT.

The chain combines TRBV6-6 with TRBJ2-3; D possibly matches TRBD1 or TRBD2 (5 bases each). Looked up from germline, CDR1 is MNHNY and CDR2 is SVGAGI (reference sequence). V lost 5 bases and J 4 bases, leaving 19 bases between the germline ends. The CDR3 spans 16 residues. CDR3 in amino acids: CASSIPGDLPSDTQYF. Here the CDR3 DNA reads TGTGCCAGCAGTATACCCGGGGACCTCCCGTCAGATACGCAGTATTTT.

V usage is TRBV11-1 and J usage is TRBJ2-2; D gene ambiguous. The CDR3 consists of 13 residues. Trimming pared 5 bases from V and 6 bases from J, leaving 10 bases between. Per germline, CDR1 SGHAT and CDR2 FQDESV (reference sequence). The CDR3 is CASSHSAAGELFF. The CDR3 DNA sequence: TGTGCCAGCAGCCATTCGGCCGCCGGGGAGCTGTTTTTT.

J is TRBJ2-7 and V is TRBV4-2; the match to TRBD1 covers 11 bases. V lost 0 bases, J lost 5 bases, and 6 bases stayed unmatched. The CDR3 spans 16 residues. Germline V lookup: CDR1 LGHNA, CDR2 YNFKEQ. For the CDR3, the DNA is TGTGCCAGCAGCCAAGACGGGGACAGGGGGATCAACGAGCAGTACTTC. It encodes CASSQDGDRGINEQYF.

The chain is built from TRBV28 and TRBJ2-7; 11 bases are shared with TRBD2. The germline gives CDR1 MDHEN, CDR2 SYDVKM. The CDR3 sequence is 15 residues long. J was trimmed by 2 bases and V by 7 bases; bases with no gene match: 7. CDR3 protein: CASTEGLAGTYEQYF. CDR3 DNA: TGTGCCAGCACCGAAGGACTAGCGGGTACCTACGAGCAGTACTTC.

A few counts support this clone. The chain has TRBV6-6 and TRBJ1-4; TRBD1 is a possible D gene (6 bases). V dropped 9 bases and J dropped 7 bases, with 15 bases sitting between them. Germline V CDR1 and CDR2: MNHNY, SVGAGI (reference sequence). There are 13 residues in the CDR3. The CDR3 DNA follows: TGTGCCAGTACCACAGGGAGTGCTGAAAAACTGTTTTTT. Translation gives CASTTGSAEKLFF.

The gene calls are TRBV5-6 and TRBJ2-3; tentative D call: TRBD1 (6 bases). Germline V lookup: CDR1 SGHDT, CDR2 YYEEEE. The ends were cut back, 4 bases at V and 2 bases at J, with 14 bases in the middle. This CDR3 is 15 amino acids long. CDR3 coding DNA: TGTGCCAGCAGCCCAACCCGGGACAACACAGATACGCAGTATTTT. Residues: CASSPTRDNTDTQYF.

The V call is TRBV15, the J call TRBJ1-2, with D hard to call. CDR3 length: 14 residues. Trimming left V 4 bases short and J 4 bases short, with 13 bases between. Germline V gives CDR1 LNHNV, CDR2 YYDKDF (reference sequence). In nucleotides, the CDR3 is TGTGCCACCAGCAAGTCCTTGCCGCTCTATGGCTACACCTTC. Protein product: CATSKSLPLYGYTF.

This clone showed up just a few times. The chain uses TRBV6-6 and TRBJ2-1; 9 bases map to TRBD2. The CDR3 covers 15 residues. V gave up 4 bases and J gave up 6 bases; unmatched junction bases: 7. CDR1 is MNHNY, CDR2 SVGAGI, per germline (reference sequence). CDR3 loop: CASSSPTTSGNEQFF. CDR3 bases: TGTGCCAGCAGTTCCCCGACGACTAGCGGCAATGAGCAGTTCTTC.

The J gene is TRBJ2-7, the V gene TRBV9; TRBD2 is a possible D gene (5 bases). Trimming removed 4 bases from V and 2 bases from J, with 19 bases in between. The germline gives CDR1 SGDLS, CDR2 YYNGEE. The CDR3 has 16 residues. CDR3 DNA sequence: TGTGCCAGCAGCCCTAGCTTCCACGGCACAACCTACGAGCAGTACTTC. Protein product: CASSPSFHGTTYEQYF.

The chain recombines TRBV29-1 with TRBJ2-3; 10 bases line up with TRBD1. Germline V lookup: CDR1 SQVTM, CDR2 ANQGSEA. The trim removed 3 bases at V and 4 bases at J, leaving 10 bases unmatched. The CDR3 totals 16 residues. CDR3 in amino acids: CSVDEVGTGDSDTQYF. CDR3 in DNA: TGCAGCGTTGACGAAGTAGGGACAGGGGACTCAGATACGCAGTATTTT.

This clone was seen just once. The chain recombines TRBV27 with TRBJ2-7; TRBD1 agrees at 10 bases. The germline V gene encodes CDR1 MNHEY and CDR2 SMNVEV (reference sequence). Losses at the gene ends were 5 bases for V and 4 bases for J; bases not matched to a gene: 5. CDR3 length: 14 amino acids. The CDR3 DNA sequence: TGTGCCAGCAGTCAGTGGGACAGGGGTTACGAGCAGTACTTC. Its translation: CASSQWDRGYEQYF.

The V call is TRBV5-4, the J call TRBJ1-1, with 8 bases that match TRBD1. With 3 bases clipped from V and 11 bases from J, the junction kept 3 bases outside the gene matches. The germline V gene encodes CDR1 SGHNT and CDR2 YYREEE (reference sequence). The CDR3 covers 11 residues. The CDR3: CASSSGQEAFF. The CDR3 nucleotides are TGTGCCAGCAGCTCGGGACAGGAGGCTTTCTTT.

V and J are TRBV5-8 and TRBJ2-7; D assignment may be TRBD1 or TRBD2 (5 bases each). Germline loops: CDR1 SGHTS, CDR2 YDEGEE. The V gene lost 2 bases and the J gene lost 4 bases, with 10 bases spanning the gap. The length of the CDR3 is 13 residues. The CDR3 spells CASSFGTVYEQYF. The DNA for the CDR3 is TGTGCCAGCAGCTTTGGGACGGTGTACGAGCAGTACTTC.

The CDR3 DNA sequence: TGCGCCAGCAGCTTTAATACAGATACGCAGTATTTT. Protein product: CASSFNTDTQYF. The chain carries TRBV5-1 and TRBJ2-3; D unresolved. V was pared by 2 bases and J by 3 bases, with 4 bases between. Germline V lookup: CDR1 SGHRS, CDR2 YFSETQ. This CDR3 region has 12 residues.

The rearrangement links TRBV5-1 to TRBJ1-3; no clear D. V dropped 4 bases and J dropped 0 bases, with 11 bases sitting between them. The germline CDR1 and CDR2 sequences are SGHRS and YFSETQ. This CDR3 has 15 amino acids. Here the CDR3 DNA reads TGCGCCAGCAGCATCGACCGAAACTCTGGAAACACCATATATTTT. It encodes CASSIDRNSGNTIYF. The whole variable domain, remainder taken from reference TRBV5-1 and TRBJ1-3, is KAGVTQTPRYLIKTRGQQVTLSCSPISGHRSVSWYQQTPGQGLQFLFEYFSETQRNKGNFPGRFSGRQFSNSRSEMNVSTLELGDSALYLCASSIDRNSGNTIYFGEGSWLTVV.

This clone was seen only a few times. The chain recombines TRBV30 with TRBJ1-1, with no clear D. CDR1 is GTSNPN and CDR2 is SVGIG in the germline V gene (reference sequence). The ends were cut back, 2 bases at V and 1 base at J, with 8 bases in the middle. CDR3 length: 13 residues. The CDR3 spells CAWSLGTNTEAFF. The CDR3 DNA follows: TGTGCCTGGAGTTTGGGCACGAACACTGAAGCTTTCTTT.

The chain is built from TRBV28 and TRBJ1-2; no definite D call. Trimming pared 5 bases from V and 3 bases from J, leaving 13 bases between. Germline V CDR1 and CDR2: MDHEN, SYDVKM. There are 14 residues in the CDR3. CDR3 nucleotides: TGTGCCAGCAGTCCCCCAGAGGAGTACTATGGCTACACCTTC. This encodes CASSPPEEYYGYTF.